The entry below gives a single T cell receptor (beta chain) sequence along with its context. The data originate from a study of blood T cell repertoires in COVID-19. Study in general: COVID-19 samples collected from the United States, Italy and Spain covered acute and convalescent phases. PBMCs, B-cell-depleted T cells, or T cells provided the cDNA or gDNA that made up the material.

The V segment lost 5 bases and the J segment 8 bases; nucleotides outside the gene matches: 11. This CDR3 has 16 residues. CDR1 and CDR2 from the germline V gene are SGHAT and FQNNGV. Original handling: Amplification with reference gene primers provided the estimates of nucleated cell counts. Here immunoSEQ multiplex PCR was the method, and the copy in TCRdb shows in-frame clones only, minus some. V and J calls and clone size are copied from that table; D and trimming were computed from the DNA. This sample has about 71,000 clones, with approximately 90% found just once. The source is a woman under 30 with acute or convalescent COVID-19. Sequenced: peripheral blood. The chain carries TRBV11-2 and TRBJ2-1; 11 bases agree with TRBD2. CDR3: CASSPTASGGLDEQFF. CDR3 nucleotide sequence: TGTGCCAGCAGCCCCACCGCTAGCGGGGGGTTGGATGAGCAGTTCTTC.